The clone carrying this T cell receptor (beta chain) showed up just once. What it recognizes is unknown. Sequencing used immunoSEQ multiplex PCR; TCRdb keeps in-frame clones, though not all of them. Of around 270,000 clones listed, 94% were seen once; the top ten hold about 0.5%. This specimen comes from a study of T cell responses to AZD1222 COVID-19 vaccine. Study-wide results and limits: Nearly half of spike-specific TCRs reportedly go after variant regions that carry no mutations. Every sample of the repertoires postdated the peak T cell response.

Doses given second, at about 4 or about 12 weeks, were pooled. CDR3 length equals 12 residues. Germline values: CDR1 MDHEN, CDR2 SYDVKM. This sample comprised peripheral blood, obtained 28 days after the second AZD1222 dose. This chain joins TRBV28 and TRBJ1-1; possible D gene TRBD1, 6 bases. The source of this sequence is an adult who received the AZD1222 COVID-19 vaccine. The CDR3 loop is CGHRTANTEAFF. The DNA of the CDR3 is TGTGGCCACCGGACAGCGAACACTGAAGCTTTCTTT. The whole variable domain, remainder taken from reference TRBV28 and TRBJ1-1, is DVKVTQSSRYLVKRTGEKVFLECVQDMDHENMFWYRQDPGLGLRLIYFSYDVKMKEKGDIPEGYSVSREKKERFSLILESASTNQTSMYLCGHRTANTEAFFGQGTRLTVV.